The next 31 T cell receptor beta chains were all read from a single sample in a study of blood T cells in healthy people across ages. Sample-barcoded 5' priming and a J-beta primer mix drove a second PCR of roughly 7 to 11 cycles. Each CDR3 protein is one row after TCRdb ran MiXCR on the 5' RACE reads. The table records more than 1.4 million distinct CDR3 sequences, 42% of them present only once. Material: blood. The receptors derive from a woman aged 18-29 years in good health.

This clonotype was detected a few times. The chain carries TRBV20-1 and TRBJ2-3, with D hard to call. The CDR3 is made up of 15 amino acids. The germline V gene has CDR1 DFQATT and CDR2 SNEGSKA (reference sequence). The V end lost 4 bases, the J end lost 1 base, and 15 bases lay between the germline ends. The CDR3 spells CSANRPKLGTDTQYF. The CDR3 DNA is TGCAGTGCTAACAGACCCAAACTGGGCACAGATACGCAGTATTTT.

The rearrangement links TRBV27 to TRBJ1-1, with D unresolved. The CDR3 sequence is 15 residues long. Germline V CDR1 and CDR2: MNHEY, SMNVEV (reference sequence). The germline V and J ends were trimmed by 0 bases and 1 base, with 9 bases remaining between them. The CDR3 sequence: CASSLSLSWNTEAFF. In DNA, the CDR3 is TGTGCCAGCAGTTTATCTTTGAGTTGGAACACTGAAGCTTTCTTT.

The rearrangement links TRBV30 to TRBJ1-2, with TRBD1 matching over 8 bases. This CDR3 contains 14 residues. Germline V gene lookup returns CDR1 GTSNPN and CDR2 SVGIG (reference sequence). V gave up 0 bases and J gave up 4 bases; unmatched junction bases: 4. CDR3 sequence reads: CAWSVQGGGYGYTF. The CDR3 DNA is TGTGCCTGGAGTGTACAGGGGGGCGGCTATGGCTACACCTTC. The full variable domain, its missing parts supplied by reference TRBV30 and TRBJ1-2, is SQTIHQWPATLVQPVGSPLSLECTVEGTSNPNLYWYRQAAGRGLQLLFYSVGIGQISSEVPQNLSASRPQDRQFILSSKKLLLSDSGFYLCAWSVQGGGYGYTFGSGTRLTVV.

V gene TRBV2 combines with J gene TRBJ2-3; D unclear. The length of the CDR3 is 16 residues. Trimming took 3 bases from V and 2 from J, leaving 15 bases between them. Germline-derived CDR1 and CDR2 are SNHLY and FYNNEI. The CDR3 reads CASSDSTGLNTDTQYF. CDR3 nucleotide sequence: TGTGCCAGCAGTGATTCCACGGGTCTAAACACAGATACGCAGTATTTT.

This clonotype was seen only a few times. Its ends do not fully match the called genes, so a read error is possible. The V call is TRBV25-1, the J call TRBJ1-6; the D gene is possibly TRBD1 (6 bases). Germline values: CDR1 MGHDK, CDR2 SYGVNS. The CDR3 loop spans 18 amino acids. This CDR3 reads CASRGGAGRSSYNSPLHF. DNA of the CDR3: TGTGCCAGCAGGGGGGGGGCGGGACGGAGCTCCTATAATTCGCCCCTCCACTTT.

There are a few counts of this clonotype. V usage is TRBV12-3 or TRBV12-4 and J usage is TRBJ2-1, with TRBD1 matching 8 bases. V was pared by 8 bases and J by 1 base, with 1 base of the junction left unmatched. This CDR3 comprises 13 residues. CDR3 region: CASYRGSYNEQFF. In DNA form, the CDR3 reads TGTGCCAGCTACAGGGGGTCCTACAATGAGCAGTTCTTC.

This chain connects TRBV12-3 or TRBV12-4 to TRBJ2-7, with D possibly matching TRBD1 (6 bases). V lost 3 bases and J lost 6, with 15 bases in between. The CDR3 loop spans 14 amino acids. The CDR3 here is CASSFQDSSPEQYF. CDR3 DNA sequence: TGTGCCAGCAGTTTTCAGGACAGTTCCCCCGAGCAGTACTTC.

A few counts support this clonotype. This chain joins TRBV20-1 and TRBJ2-7; no firm D call. This CDR3 region has 11 residues. Germline V gene sequence: CDR1 DFQATT, CDR2 SNEGSKA (reference sequence). V gave up 6 bases and J gave up 5 bases, with 11 bases separating them. CDR3 loop: CSAEIAHEQYF. CDR3 coding DNA: TGCAGTGCCGAGATAGCTCACGAGCAGTACTTC.

This clonotype showed up just a few times. This chain joins TRBV5-1 and TRBJ1-2; TRBD1 might be the D (5 bases). From germline, CDR1 is SGHRS and CDR2 YFSETQ. Trimming removed 0 bases from V and 4 bases from J, with 19 bases in between. The CDR3 is made up of 17 amino acids. The CDR3 DNA follows: TGCGCCAGCAGCTTGGGCTTCCCGTCCACAGGACCCTATGGCTACACCTTC. It yields the protein CASSLGFPSTGPYGYTF.

This clonotype has just a few counts. The chain is built from TRBV18 and TRBJ1-6, with TRBD1 matching over 8 bases. The germline CDR1 and CDR2 sequences are KGHSH and LQKENI. J was trimmed by 4 bases and V by 2 bases; bases with no gene match: 10. The CDR3 is 18 residues long. The CDR3 protein is CASSPVAGGNIYNSPLHF. The CDR3 nucleotides are TGTGCCAGCTCACCAGTGGCAGGGGGCAATATATATAATTCACCCCTCCACTTT.

The chain links TRBV6-5 to TRBJ1-5, with D maybe TRBD1 (6 bases). Looked up from germline, CDR1 is MNHEY and CDR2 is SVGAGI. CDR3 length equals 15 residues. Trimming took 6 bases from V and 4 from J, leaving 16 bases between them. Written as DNA, the CDR3 is TGTGCCAGCAGCCCGAGGACAGTTCGGAATCAGCCCCAGCATTTT. The encoded protein is CASSPRTVRNQPQHF.

This clonotype appeared a few times. The V call is TRBV27, the J call TRBJ1-5; D ambiguous. The CDR3 has 15 amino acids. Trimming cost V 1 base and J 5 bases, with 12 bases left between them. CDR1 MNHEY and CDR2 SMNVEV come from the germline V gene (reference sequence). The CDR3 region is CASSLWGGIDQPQHF. DNA for the CDR3: TGTGCCAGCAGTTTATGGGGAGGGATCGATCAGCCCCAGCATTTT.

This clonotype was observed a handful of times. The chain is built from TRBV11-1 and TRBJ2-1; 8 nucleotides match TRBD1. The CDR3 runs to 14 residues. V was clipped by 5 bases and J by 9 bases; unmatched bases: 9. Germline V CDR1 and CDR2: SGHAT, FQDESV (reference sequence). CDR3: CASSQGQGIGEQFF. DNA for the CDR3: TGTGCCAGCAGCCAAGGACAGGGCATCGGTGAGCAGTTCTTC.

This clonotype appeared a few times. The chain recombines TRBV9 with TRBJ2-1, with D unclear. The CDR3 consists of 15 residues. Looked up from germline, CDR1 is SGDLS and CDR2 is YYNGEE. Trimming took off 4 bases at V and 3 bases at J, with 14 bases between the two ends. Here the CDR3 DNA reads TGTGCCAGCAGCCCCGGTGGAGCGCTCTACAATGAGCAGTTCTTC. Its protein product is CASSPGGALYNEQFF.

The chain combines TRBV9 with TRBJ1-1, with D hard to call. Germline V gene data show CDR1 as SGDLS and CDR2 as YYNGEE. V was cut by 3 bases and J by 0 bases, with 24 bases left in between. The CDR3 has 19 amino acids. The DNA of the CDR3 is TGTGCCAGCAGCGCACAGAACCCGGTGGGTCAATTTATGAACACTGAAGCTTTCTTT. As protein: CASSAQNPVGQFMNTEAFF.

The chain employs TRBV4-1 and TRBJ2-1; 9 positions agree with TRBD1. The CDR3 spans 16 residues. Trimming at V came to 2 bases and at J to 8 bases, leaving 10 bases not matched to a gene. Germline V CDR1 and CDR2: MGHRA, YSYEKL. The CDR3, as DNA: TGCGCCAGCAGCCAACGTTTGGGACAGGGACTCCATGAGCAGTTCTTC. Translated: CASSQRLGQGLHEQFF.

Notes on this clonotype: A clone one base away is much larger, so this may be a read error. V gene TRBV9 combines with J gene TRBJ1-1; D not resolved. CDR3 length: 14 amino acids. Germline V gene sequence: CDR1 SGDLS, CDR2 YYNGEE. The CDR3 protein is CTSSAHGVGTEAFF. DNA for the CDR3: TGTACCAGCAGCGCCCACGGGGTGGGCACTGAAGCTTTCTTT.

This clonotype was found once. The rearrangement joins TRBV10-3 to TRBJ2-5; 12 bases match TRBD1. The V gene end was trimmed by 5 bases and the J gene end by 4 bases; junction bases not matched to a gene: 5. The CDR3 is 15 residues long. The V gene's germline CDR1 is ENHRY and CDR2 SYGVKD. The CDR3 protein is CAISPGTGGAETQYF. DNA for the CDR3: TGTGCCATCAGTCCTGGGACAGGGGGCGCAGAGACCCAGTACTTC.

The V and J genes are TRBV30 and TRBJ1-2; D gene uncertain. The CDR3 contains 15 residues. Deletions cut 7 bases from V and 1 base from J, with 19 bases between. Germline loops: CDR1 GTSNPN, CDR2 SVGIG (reference sequence). Here the CDR3 reads CALEMAATYNYGYTF. CDR3 DNA: TGTGCCTTGGAAATGGCAGCCACTTATAACTATGGCTACACCTTC. Combining the CDR3 with reference TRBV30 and TRBJ1-2 gives the whole variable domain SQTIHQWPATLVQPVGSPLSLECTVEGTSNPNLYWYRQAAGRGLQLLFYSVGIGQISSEVPQNLSASRPQDRQFILSSKKLLLSDSGFYLCALEMAATYNYGYTFGSGTRLTVV.

The chain carries TRBV20-1 and TRBJ2-7; TRBD2 might be the D (5 bases). Germline CDR1 and CDR2: DFQATT and SNEGSKA (reference sequence). The CDR3 is 13 residues long. Trimming cost V 4 bases and J 3 bases, with 13 bases left between them. The CDR3 spells CSAKKALDYEQYF. Written as DNA, the CDR3 is TGCAGTGCTAAGAAGGCACTAGACTACGAGCAGTACTTC.

This rearrangement joins TRBV6-1 to TRBJ1-5, with D hard to call. Germline-derived CDR1 and CDR2 are MNHNS and SASEGT. Trimming shortened V by 7 bases and J by 2 bases, and 15 bases separated the two germline ends. The CDR3 is made up of 15 amino acids. DNA for the CDR3: TGTGCCAGCAAACTAGTAGAAGCGGGCAATCAGCCCCAGCATTTT. Translating gives CASKLVEAGNQPQHF.

In its sample, this clonotype was seen a few times. The rearrangement links TRBV20-1 to TRBJ2-7, with D perhaps matching TRBD1 (6 bases). The CDR3 spans 15 residues. V lost 1 base to trimming and J lost 1 base, with 14 bases between them. Germline V lookup: CDR1 DFQATT, CDR2 SNEGSKA (reference sequence). This chain's CDR3 is CSARGLSDSSYEQYF. In nucleotides, the CDR3 is TGCAGTGCTAGAGGGCTATCGGACAGTTCCTACGAGCAGTACTTC.

This clonotype was counted a few times. This chain joins TRBV9 and TRBJ2-5; a possible D gene is TRBD2 (7 bases). Trimming took 0 bases from V and 1 from J, leaving 16 bases between them. The CDR3 consists of 17 residues. Germline V gives CDR1 SGDLS, CDR2 YYNGEE. This chain's CDR3 is CASSVATTGGSQETQYF. CDR3 DNA: TGTGCCAGCAGCGTAGCTACCACGGGGGGCTCCCAAGAGACCCAGTACTTC. Using reference TRBV9 and TRBJ2-5 for the parts outside the CDR3, the full variable domain is DSGVTQTPKHLITATGQRVTLRCSPRSGDLSVYWYQQSLDQGLQFLIQYYNGEERAKGNILERFSAQQFPDLHSELNLSSLELGDSALYFCASSVATTGGSQETQYFGPGTRLLVL.

The chain employs TRBV20-1 and TRBJ2-7; 11 bases map to TRBD1. Looked up from germline, CDR1 is DFQATT and CDR2 is SNEGSKA (reference sequence). CDR3 size: 15 residues. V trimming: 3 bases; J trimming: 4 bases; junction bases outside the gene matches: 8. For the CDR3, the DNA is TGCAGTGCTAGGGGTATTGGACAGGGGGCTTACGAGCAGTACTTC. Protein product: CSARGIGQGAYEQYF.

V gene TRBV20-1 combines with J gene TRBJ1-5, with 8 positions matching TRBD1. Per germline, CDR1 DFQATT and CDR2 SNEGSKA (reference sequence). After removal of 6 bases from V and 0 bases from J, the junction contained 10 bases not matched to a gene. The CDR3 is 16 residues long. The CDR3 sequence is CSAPPGTGNSNQPQHF. In nucleotides, the CDR3 is TGCAGTGCCCCGCCGGGGACAGGAAATAGCAATCAGCCCCAGCATTTT.

V and J are TRBV2 and TRBJ2-1; 13 bases agree with TRBD2. J was trimmed by 5 bases and V by 11 bases; bases with no gene match: 3. The CDR3 is 13 residues long. The germline V gene has CDR1 SNHLY and CDR2 FYNNEI. This chain's CDR3 is CACGLAGDNEQFF. As DNA, the CDR3 is TGTGCCTGCGGACTAGCGGGAGACAATGAGCAGTTCTTC. Full variable domain (remainder filled in from reference TRBV2 and TRBJ2-1): EPEVTQTPSHQVTQMGQEVILRCVPISNHLYFYWYRQILGQKVEFLVSFYNNEISEKSEIFDDQFSVERPDGSNFTLKIRSTKLEDSAMYFCACGLAGDNEQFFGPGTRLTVL.

V usage is TRBV5-1 and J usage is TRBJ2-7; D is perhaps TRBD1 (5 bases). The CDR3 has 15 amino acids. Trimming took 4 bases from V and 0 from J, leaving 14 bases between them. Germline values: CDR1 SGHRS, CDR2 YFSETQ. In nucleotides, the CDR3 is TGCGCCAGCAGCCTTGCTACAGGCAACTCCTACGAGCAGTACTTC. Encoded protein: CASSLATGNSYEQYF.

The chain is built from TRBV10-3 and TRBJ2-3; 9 nucleotides agree with TRBD2. The CDR3 extends over 15 amino acids. Germline lookup yields CDR1 ENHRY and CDR2 SYGVKD. After removal of 7 bases from V and 1 base from J, the junction contained 6 bases not matched to a gene. The CDR3 region is CAIKSGRLGTDTQYF. CDR3 nucleotides: TGTGCCATCAAGAGCGGGAGGCTTGGCACAGATACGCAGTATTTT.

This sequence joins TRBV12-3 or TRBV12-4 and TRBJ1-4; the match to TRBD1 covers 9 bases. This CDR3 contains 15 residues. Trimming took 7 bases from V and 7 from J; bases not matched to a gene: 10. The CDR3 is CASTLRQGGSEKLFF. The DNA for the CDR3 is TGTGCCAGCACCCTCCGACAGGGGGGGAGTGAAAAACTGTTTTTT.

The CDR3 bases are TGTGCCTGGAATCCCGTAGCCACCACAGATACGCAGTATTTT. The encoded protein is CAWNPVATTDTQYF. V gene TRBV30 combines with J gene TRBJ2-3; D not resolved. Germline V lookup: CDR1 GTSNPN, CDR2 SVGIG (reference sequence). V lost 4 bases to trimming and J lost 2 bases, with 13 bases between them. The CDR3 length is 14 residues.

This clonotype was seen a few times. The chain has TRBV7-9 and TRBJ2-1; D might be TRBD1 or TRBD2, each matching 5 bases. The CDR3 is 15 amino acids. The germline CDR1 and CDR2 sequences are SEHNR and FQNEAQ (reference sequence). Deletions cut 4 bases from V and 0 bases from J, with 10 bases between. The DNA of the CDR3 is TGTGCCAGCAGCTCCGGGGCATTCTCCTACAATGAGCAGTTCTTC. Encoded protein: CASSSGAFSYNEQFF.